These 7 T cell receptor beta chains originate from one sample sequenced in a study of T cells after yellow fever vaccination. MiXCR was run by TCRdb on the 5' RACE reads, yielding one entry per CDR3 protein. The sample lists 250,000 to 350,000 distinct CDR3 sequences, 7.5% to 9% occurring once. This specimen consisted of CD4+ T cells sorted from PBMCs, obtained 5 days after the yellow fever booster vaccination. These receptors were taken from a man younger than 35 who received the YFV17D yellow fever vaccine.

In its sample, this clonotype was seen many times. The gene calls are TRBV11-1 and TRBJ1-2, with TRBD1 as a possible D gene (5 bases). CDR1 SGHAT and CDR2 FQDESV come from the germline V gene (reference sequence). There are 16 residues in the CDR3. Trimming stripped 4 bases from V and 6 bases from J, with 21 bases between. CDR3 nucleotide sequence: TGTGCCAGCAGCTCTCGACAGCGATATACCTTAAATGGCTACACCTTC. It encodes CASSSRQRYTLNGYTF.

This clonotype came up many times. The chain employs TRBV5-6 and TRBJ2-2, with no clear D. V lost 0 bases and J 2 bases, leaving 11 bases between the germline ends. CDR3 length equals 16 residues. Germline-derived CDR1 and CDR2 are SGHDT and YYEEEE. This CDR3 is CASSLGPPSNTGELFF. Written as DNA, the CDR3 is TGTGCCAGCAGCTTGGGTCCCCCCAGCAACACCGGGGAGCTGTTTTTT. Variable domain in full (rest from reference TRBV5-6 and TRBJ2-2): DAGVTQSPTHLIKTRGQQVTLRCSPKSGHDTVSWYQQALGQGPQFIFQYYEEEERQRGNFPDRFSGHQFPNYSSELNVNALLLGDSALYLCASSLGPPSNTGELFFGEGSRLTVL.

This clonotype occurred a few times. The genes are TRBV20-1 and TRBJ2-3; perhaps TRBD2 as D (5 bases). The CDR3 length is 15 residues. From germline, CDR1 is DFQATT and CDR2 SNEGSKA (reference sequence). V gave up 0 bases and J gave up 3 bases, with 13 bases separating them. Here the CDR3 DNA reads TGCAGTGCTAGAGATAAGGGAACGGGGACAGATACGCAGTATTTT. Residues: CSARDKGTGTDTQYF.

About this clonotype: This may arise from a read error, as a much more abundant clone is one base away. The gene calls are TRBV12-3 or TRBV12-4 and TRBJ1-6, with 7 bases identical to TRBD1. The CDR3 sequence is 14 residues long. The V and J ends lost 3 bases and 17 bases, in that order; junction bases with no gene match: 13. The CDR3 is CASSFPGQFSSIHF. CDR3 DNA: TGTGCCAGCAGTTTTCCGGGACAGTTCTCCTCCATCCACTTT.

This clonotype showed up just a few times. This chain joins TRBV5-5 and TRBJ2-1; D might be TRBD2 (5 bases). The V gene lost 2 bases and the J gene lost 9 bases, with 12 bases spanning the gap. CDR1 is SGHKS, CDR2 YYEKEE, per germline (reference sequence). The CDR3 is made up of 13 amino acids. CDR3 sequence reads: CASSLRGSAEQFF. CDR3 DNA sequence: TGTGCCAGCAGCTTACGGGGATCGGCTGAGCAGTTCTTC.

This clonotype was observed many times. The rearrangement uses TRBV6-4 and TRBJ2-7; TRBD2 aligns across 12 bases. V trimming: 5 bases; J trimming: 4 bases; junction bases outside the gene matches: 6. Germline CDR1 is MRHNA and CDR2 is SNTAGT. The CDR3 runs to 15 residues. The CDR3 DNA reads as TGTGCCAGCAGTTTTGACACTAGCGGGGGGTACGAGCAGTACTTC. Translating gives CASSFDTSGGYEQYF.

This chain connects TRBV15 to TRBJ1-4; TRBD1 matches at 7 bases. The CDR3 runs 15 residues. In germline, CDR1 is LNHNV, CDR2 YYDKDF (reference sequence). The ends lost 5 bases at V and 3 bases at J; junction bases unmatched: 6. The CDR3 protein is CATSAPGTANEKLFF. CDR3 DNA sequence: TGTGCCACCAGCGCGCCCGGGACAGCTAATGAAAAACTGTTTTTT.